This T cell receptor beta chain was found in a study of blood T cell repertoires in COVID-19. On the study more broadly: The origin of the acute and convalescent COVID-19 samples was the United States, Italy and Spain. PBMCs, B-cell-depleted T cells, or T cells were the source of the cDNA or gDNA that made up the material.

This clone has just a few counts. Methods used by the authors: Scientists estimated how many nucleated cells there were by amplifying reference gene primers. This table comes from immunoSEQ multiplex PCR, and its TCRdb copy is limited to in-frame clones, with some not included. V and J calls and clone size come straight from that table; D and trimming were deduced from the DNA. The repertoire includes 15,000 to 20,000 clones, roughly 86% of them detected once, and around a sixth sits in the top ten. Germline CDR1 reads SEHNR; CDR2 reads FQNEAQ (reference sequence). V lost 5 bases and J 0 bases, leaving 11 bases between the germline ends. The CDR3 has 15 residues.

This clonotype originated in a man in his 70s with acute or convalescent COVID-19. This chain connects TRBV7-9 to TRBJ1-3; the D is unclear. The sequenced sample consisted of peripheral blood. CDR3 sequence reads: CASSKPGYSGNTIYF. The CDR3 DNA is TGTGCCAGCAGCAAACCGGGATACTCTGGAAACACCATATATTTT.